The entry that follows covers one T cell receptor (beta chain) sequence. The antigen it binds to is not known. Nothing much larger sits one base from this clone, and base qualities are not available. TCRbeta CDR3 regions were amplified from genomic DNA using the immunoSEQ Assay, a bias-controlled multiplex PCR. As for the original processing: The number of nucleated cells in each sample was estimated from the amplification of reference gene primers within the assay. To quantify the absolute abundance of each unique TCRbeta CDR3 rearrangement, sequence reads were collapsed and filtered. For each sample, productive Simpson clonality was calculated by taking the square root of Simpson's diversity index across productive rearrangements. Sourced from immuneACCESS, this table was stored by TCRdb with only in-frame sequences that have V and J called. A share of the clones is absent; for the studies checked, an unresolved V gene accounts for under half, and the remainder has no known explanation. V and J calls and clone size follow that table, whereas D and trimming were derived from the DNA. This sample is represented by over 200,000 clones; 86% of them were singletons. Of the sample, roughly 10% is held by the ten largest clones.

V is pared back by 4 bases and J by 5 bases, with 8 bases lying between the germline termini. CDR1 LGHDT and CDR2 YNNKEL are derived from the germline V gene (reference sequence). The cysteine opens and the phenylalanine closes a CDR3 of 12 amino acids. Only the CDR3 portion is preserved as DNA: 36 bases, with reading frame beginning at the first base. In Seattle, one collaborating source enrolled patients while the infection was active and tracked those patients longitudinally over the course of disease. Collaborating institutions collected whole blood in K2EDTA tubes following their own protocols. For TCRbeta analysis, collaborator samples were shipped as frozen whole blood, as isolated PBMCs, or as DNA extracted from either sample type. The entry originates in a study of blood T cell repertoires in COVID-19 (dated by TCRdb to the early 2020s). About the study as a whole: Samples from collaborators originated in the United States, Italy and Spain and spanned both the acute and convalescent phases of COVID-19. The material from the prospective study consisted of cDNA or gDNA derived from T cells, B-cell-depleted T cells, or PBMCs. Subjects who had been exposed to COVID-19, were actively infected with it, or had recovered from it provided the deeply sampled blood TCRbeta repertoires that made up the dataset. The repertoires were released in a freely available public database intended as a resource for research on the immune response to SARS-CoV-2. The samples were drawn from two sources: the first 160 participants of the ongoing ImmuneRACE study, and fewer than 1,500 subjects contributed by 6 global collaborators. A de-identified subject ID, COVID-19 status, age in years and sex were almost always included in the sample metadata. Where HLA class I and class II types were available, the types were taken from metadata supplied by the sample provider, not from assay-based typing.

Overall study outcomes, separate from this receptor: Clinical and demographic metadata were provided uncurated, with the amount varying by source and participant.

Material: peripheral blood. The receptor comes from a man in his fifties or sixties with COVID-19, enrolled during active disease. The rearranged chain carries TRBV3-1 (or the pseudogene TRBV3-2) and TRBJ1-1, with the D gene not confidently named. The nucleotide sequence reads TGTGCCAGCAGCCGCCCGGGGACTGAAGCTTTCTTT. Its protein reads: CASSRPGTEAFF.